These T cell receptor beta chains were read from a single sample in a study of T cells in localized non-small cell lung cancer. Clones were sequenced by immunoSEQ multiplex PCR, and TCRdb holds only the in-frame ones, with some missing. The sample lists approximately 18,000 clones, around 86% occurring once. The sample here was peripheral blood, taken before any cancer treatment. The origin of the receptors is a female donor over 55 with stage I lung adenocarcinoma. The CDR3 runs from the conserved cysteine through the conserved F or W. Each record gives: J gene, D gene, V gene, clone size, CDR3 protein, CDR3 DNA. D genes are given only for firm matches. Clone size appears in some rows only: once, few, many, or a class for an expanded clone.

TRBJ2-5	-	TRBV9	-	CASAPFQETQYF	TGTGCCAGCGCCCCGTTCCAAGAGACCCAGTACTTC
TRBJ2-7	-	TRBV6-1	once	CAARGTGAYEQYF	TGTGCCGCGCGAGGGACGGGGGCCTACGAGCAGTACTTC
TRBJ2-1	-	TRBV20-1	once	CSARDYNEQFF	TGCAGTGCTAGAGATTACAATGAGCAGTTCTTC
TRBJ1-5	-	TRBV2	-	CASSPGGSNQPQHF	TGTGCCAGTAGCCCCGGGGGTAGCAATCAGCCCCAGCATTTT
TRBJ1-5	-	TRBV7-9	-	CASRALGNQPQHF	TGTGCCAGCAGGGCTTTGGGCAATCAGCCCCAGCATTTT
TRBJ1-5	-	TRBV4-1	-	CASSHDQGSSNQPQHF	TGCGCCAGCAGCCACGATCAGGGTTCGAGCAATCAGCCCCAGCATTTT
TRBJ1-1	-	TRBV2	-	CASSEMGWEAFF	TGTGCCAGCAGTGAAATGGGGTGGGAAGCTTTCTTT
TRBJ2-3	-	TRBV5-1	-	CASSPTTGQGTDTQYF	TGCGCCAGCAGCCCGACGACGGGGCAAGGCACAGATACGCAGTATTTT
TRBJ2-2	-	TRBV7-9	-	CASDLGTHNTGELFF	TGTGCCAGCGACCTTGGAACACATAACACCGGGGAGCTGTTTTTT
TRBJ1-2	TRBD1	TRBV5-4	-	CASSLAGTGVYGYTF	TGTGCCAGCAGCTTGGCCGGGACAGGGGTTTATGGCTACACCTTC
TRBJ2-3	-	TRBV7-3	-	CASSLSTDTQYF	TGTGCCAGCAGCTTGAGCACAGATACGCAGTATTTT
TRBJ2-1	-	TRBV18	-	CASSPPGVGPYNEQFF	TGTGCCAGCTCACCACCCGGAGTAGGCCCCTACAATGAGCAGTTCTTC
TRBJ2-1	-	TRBV2	-	CASSELAGALYNEQFF	TGTGCCAGCAGTGAGTTGGCGGGGGCCCTCTACAATGAGCAGTTCTTC
TRBJ1-2	TRBD1	TRBV5-4	-	CASSVGDRGTYGYTF	TGTGCCAGCAGCGTAGGGGACAGGGGAACGTATGGCTACACCTTC
TRBJ2-7	TRBD2	TRBV27	few	CASSLSGGGAWEQYF	TGTGCCAGCAGTTTATCGGGCGGGGGGGCATGGGAGCAGTACTTC
TRBJ2-5	-	TRBV7-2	-	CASSPIEGETQYF	TGTGCCAGCAGCCCCATTGAGGGGGAGACCCAGTACTTC
TRBJ2-2	-	TRBV7-3	-	CASSLSNTGELFF	TGTGCCAGCAGCTTAAGTAACACCGGGGAGCTGTTTTTT
TRBJ1-2	-	TRBV18	-	CASSRDSFYGYTF	TGTGCCAGCTCACGAGACAGTTTCTATGGCTACACCTTC
TRBJ1-5	-	TRBV5-1	-	CASSLAGNSNQPQHF	TGCGCCAGCAGCTTGGCCGGGAATAGCAATCAGCCCCAGCATTTT
TRBJ1-5	-	TRBV5-5	once	CASSARLQQPQHF	TGTGCCAGCAGCGCCAGACTCCAGCAGCCCCAGCATTTT
TRBJ1-1	TRBD1	TRBV4-1	-	CASSQGSGGYGTEAFF	TGCGCCAGCAGCCAAGGGTCAGGGGGTTATGGCACTGAAGCTTTCTTT
TRBJ1-2	TRBD1	TRBV18	-	CASSPAGQGAYGYTF	TGTGCCAGCTCACCCGCCGGACAGGGGGCCTATGGCTACACCTTC
TRBJ2-3	-	TRBV10-3	-	CAISGSGTDTQYF	TGTGCCATCAGTGGGTCCGGCACAGATACGCAGTATTTT
TRBJ1-2	TRBD1	TRBV5-4	-	CASSQETGTYGYTF	TGCGCCAGCAGCCAAGAGACAGGGACTTATGGCTACACCTTC
TRBJ1-1	TRBD1	TRBV11-2	-	CASSPQAGGTEAFF	TGTGCCAGCAGCCCCCAGGCAGGGGGGACTGAAGCTTTCTTT
TRBJ1-1	-	TRBV28	-	CASSLKGWTTEAFF	TGTGCCAGCAGTTTAAAGGGGTGGACCACTGAAGCTTTCTTT
TRBJ2-2	-	TRBV4-3	once	CASSQGTENTGELFF	TGCGCCAGCAGCCAAGGGACAGAGAACACCGGGGAGCTGTTTTTT
TRBJ1-3	-	TRBV18	-	CASSPQTGDTIYF	TGTGCCAGCTCACCACAGACAGGAGACACCATATATTTT
TRBJ2-3	-	TRBV11-2	-	CASSLQHHQDTQYF	TGTGCCAGCAGCCTACAACATCATCAGGATACGCAGTATTTT
TRBJ1-2	-	TRBV7-9	-	CASSSTRHLSDGYTF	TGTGCCAGCAGCTCTACCAGACACTTATCGGACGGCTACACCTTC
TRBJ2-2	-	TRBV30	-	CAWSRGPNTGELFF	TGTGCCTGGAGTAGGGGCCCGAACACCGGGGAGCTGTTTTTT
TRBJ2-3	-	TRBV5-4	-	CASSLDSGFTDTQYF	TGTGCCAGCAGCTTGGACTCGGGATTCACAGATACGCAGTATTTT
TRBJ1-2	TRBD1	TRBV10-3	-	CAISGQGAHGYTF	TGTGCCATCAGTGGGCAGGGGGCTCATGGCTACACCTTC
TRBJ2-7	TRBD1	TRBV7-9	once	CASSGQGSEQYF	TGTGCCAGCAGCGGACAGGGCAGCGAGCAGTACTTC
TRBJ1-3	-	TRBV19	-	CASRSEGNTIYF	TGTGCCAGTAGATCAGAAGGAAACACCATATATTTT
TRBJ2-6	-	TRBV6-6	-	CASSTRASGANVLTF	TGTGCCAGCAGTACCCGGGCCTCTGGGGCCAACGTCCTGACTTTC
TRBJ2-7	-	TRBV5-1	-	CASSLPQGREQYF	TGCGCCAGCAGCCTACCACAGGGCCGCGAGCAGTACTTC
TRBJ2-1	-	TRBV4-1	-	CASSSHEGTEQFF	TGCGCCAGCAGCTCTCATGAAGGGACTGAGCAGTTCTTC
TRBJ1-2	TRBD1	TRBV11-2	-	CASSLGTTGDGYTF	TGTGCCAGCAGCTTAGGAACGACAGGGGATGGCTACACCTTC
TRBJ1-2	-	TRBV6-5	large	CASSSGRSGYTF	TGTGCCAGCAGCTCAGGGCGGTCTGGCTACACCTTC
TRBJ1-4	-	TRBV4-1	-	CASSQSVLTNEKLFF	TGCGCCAGCAGCCAATCCGTGCTAACTAATGAAAAACTGTTTTTT
TRBJ1-2	-	TRBV20-1	-	CSIKNYYGYTF	TGCAGTATTAAAAACTACTATGGCTACACCTTC
TRBJ1-1	-	TRBV30	-	CARSRDRSSPMNTEAFF	TGTGCCCGATCCCGGGACCGCTCCTCTCCTATGAACACTGAAGCTTTCTTT
TRBJ2-1	TRBD1	TRBV5-1	-	CASSLDRGNEQFF	TGCGCCAGCAGCCTGGACAGGGGAAATGAGCAGTTCTTC
TRBJ1-6	-	TRBV6-5	-	CASSYSKADPTLHF	TGTGCCAGCAGTTACTCGAAGGCAGACCCTACCCTCCACTTT
TRBJ1-1	-	TRBV5-1	-	CASSLDTANTEAFF	TGCGCCAGCAGCTTGGATACAGCGAACACTGAAGCTTTCTTT
TRBJ2-3	-	TRBV2	-	CASSLGLGSTDTQYF	TGTGCCAGCTCCCTTGGACTGGGGAGCACAGATACGCAGTATTTT
TRBJ2-3	-	TRBV6-6	-	CASSHDPKFIPDTQYF	TGTGCCAGCAGTCACGACCCCAAATTCATTCCAGATACGCAGTATTTT
TRBJ2-7	TRBD2	TRBV7-2	-	CASSLDGRGGLYEQYF	TGTGCCAGCAGCTTAGACGGGCGGGGGGGCCTTTACGAGCAGTACTTC
TRBJ1-5	-	TRBV21-1	-	CASSRKVPNGQPQHF	TGTGCCAGCAGCAGGAAAGTACCGAATGGGCAGCCCCAGCATTTT
TRBJ1-6	TRBD1	TRBV7-2	-	CASSYNHRGGNSPLHF	TGTGCCAGCAGCTATAACCACAGGGGAGGCAATTCACCCCTCCACTTT
TRBJ1-2	TRBD1	TRBV19	-	CASSSRDRVYTF	TGTGCCAGTAGTAGTCGGGACAGGGTTTACACCTTC
TRBJ1-1	TRBD1	TRBV10-1	once	CASSESQGFEAFF	TGCGCCAGCAGTGAGTCACAGGGGTTTGAAGCTTTCTTT
TRBJ1-5	TRBD1	TRBV27	-	CASSLSGQGVRQPQHF	TGTGCCAGCAGTTTGTCGGGACAGGGGGTAAGGCAGCCCCAGCATTTT